This T cell receptor beta chain is from a study of beta chain features in type 1 diabetes. Since all of the isolated RNA was reverse transcribed, expressed TCRB transcripts were what got sequenced. Produced via immunoSEQ multiplex PCR; TCRdb's table is partial and in-frame only. This sample has around 330,000 clones; roughly 11% occur once, and the top ten carry approximately 0.016%. The V end lost 8 bases, the J end lost 2 bases, and 10 bases lay between the germline ends. CDR1 and CDR2 from the germline V gene are DFQATT and SNEGSKA (reference sequence). The CDR3 totals 11 residues. The sample comprised naive CD4+ T cells from blood. The J gene is TRBJ2-7, the V gene TRBV20-1; weak D call: TRBD1 (5 bases). The receptor was derived from a woman aged 25 to 39 in good health. Here the CDR3 reads CSSTAAYEQYF. CDR3 nucleotides: TGCAGTTCGACAGCCGCCTACGAGCAGTACTTC.